This T cell receptor beta chain was profiled in a study of shared clonotypes between healthy human individuals. As defined, naive CD8 cells were CD45RO-negative and positively selected for CCR7, with terminally differentiated effector memory CD45RA+ cells excluded. V shed 3 bases, J shed 1 base, and the junction held 0 bases outside the gene matches. Per the germline V gene, CDR1 is MNHNS and CDR2 is SASEGT. There are 15 residues in the CDR3. Comments on this clone: Its antigen is still unknown. Other DNA variants within this sample encode the same CDR3.

Some clones are missing from TCRdb's copy, which holds only in-frame ones; the method was immunoSEQ multiplex PCR. The sample consists of some 2,000,000 clones, about 95% of them appearing once. Findings and caveats of the study: Clonotypes not shared had lower generation probabilities than those common to all four donors. Genetic and exposure-history diversity was limited by the few donors.

The sequenced sample consisted of naive CD8+ T cells sorted from blood. The genes are TRBV6-1 and TRBJ2-7, with 13 bases matching TRBD2. The TCR comes from a man between 18 and 35 years old in good health. CDR3 region: CASSEGLAGSYEQYF. The CDR3 nucleotides read TGTGCCAGCAGTGAGGGACTAGCGGGATCCTACGAGCAGTACTTC.